This T cell receptor beta chain derives from a study of blood T cell repertoires in COVID-19. Study context: Sites in the United States, Italy and Spain provided acute and convalescent COVID-19 samples. The cDNA or gDNA used as material had been derived from T cells, B-cell-depleted T cells, or PBMCs.

Original handling: Amplifying reference gene primers gave estimates of nucleated cell counts. Assay used: immunoSEQ multiplex PCR; TCRdb lists only in-frame clones, some missing. V, J and clone size are taken as reported in that table, and D and trimming were inferred from the DNA itself. The sample shows more than 25,000 clones, 87% of them seen only once. The specimen sequenced was peripheral blood. The receptor was isolated from a man in his sixties with active COVID-19.

The CDR3 DNA is TGTGCCAGCAGCGGACAGGGGGCGGCCGACTATGGCTACACCTTC. Protein sequence: CASSGQGAADYGYTF. The chain couples TRBV28 to TRBJ1-2, with 11 bases lining up with TRBD1. This CDR3 spans 15 amino acids. The germline gives CDR1 MDHEN, CDR2 SYDVKM. Trimming removed 6 bases from V and 3 bases from J; junction bases left unmatched: 6.